Sequencing of this TCR beta chain was carried out in a study of cytomegalovirus exposure and HLA in healthy donors. Healthy bone marrow donors formed the donor group. About this clone: Its antigen is not known.

Points from the study as a whole: The availability of immune exposure information extended only to CMV serostatus.

V shed 5 bases and J shed 5 bases, with 13 bases lying between them. The V gene's germline CDR1 is MDHEN and CDR2 SYDVKM. CDR3 length: 14 residues. PCR amplification relied on 60 Vbeta primers (plus 13 Jbeta primers). The data were produced by immunoSEQ multiplex PCR, yet TCRdb's version contains in-frame clones alone and is incomplete. The sample yields 90,000 to 110,000 clones, 65% to 85% seen once. Sequenced: PBMCs. This sequence was found in a young man in good health and CMV-seronegative. This chain connects TRBV28 to TRBJ1-5; D remains ambiguous. The CDR3, as DNA: TGTGCCAGCAGTAGAACGGTAGTACATCAGCCCCAGCATTTT. Its protein is CASSRTVVHQPQHF.